The present entry profiles one TCR beta chain with its context. Antigen specificity is unknown. V lost 1 base to trimming and J lost 0 bases; unmatched junction nucleotides: 15. This CDR3 is built from 20 residues. From germline, CDR1 is MGHRA and CDR2 YSYEKL. A multiplex PCR was run with 60 Vbeta primers and 13 Jbeta primers. The data were produced by immunoSEQ multiplex PCR, yet TCRdb's version contains in-frame clones alone and is incomplete. The sample has tens of thousands of clones, roughly three fifths seen once; the top ten hold roughly 6.8%. The data are from a study of cytomegalovirus exposure and HLA in healthy donors. Study-level results: Based on reports, TCR beta sequences accurately predicted HLA-A and HLA-B alleles for most subjects. It was 164 TCR beta chains that were listed as cytomegalovirus-associated. Analysis performed later showed TCR beta chains linked to HLA being more clonally expanded than equally common others. For TCR beta chains, V- and J-gene trimming was later linked to a missense DCLRE1C variant.

The TCR was taken from a woman in her thirties in good health and CMV-seronegative. The sample comprised PBMCs. The chain couples TRBV4-1 to TRBJ1-3, with 7 bases lining up with TRBD1. CDR3 residues: CASSQVFGNVGTASGNTIYF. For the CDR3, the DNA is TGCGCCAGCAGCCAAGTCTTCGGCAACGTTGGGACAGCCTCTGGAAACACCATATATTTT.